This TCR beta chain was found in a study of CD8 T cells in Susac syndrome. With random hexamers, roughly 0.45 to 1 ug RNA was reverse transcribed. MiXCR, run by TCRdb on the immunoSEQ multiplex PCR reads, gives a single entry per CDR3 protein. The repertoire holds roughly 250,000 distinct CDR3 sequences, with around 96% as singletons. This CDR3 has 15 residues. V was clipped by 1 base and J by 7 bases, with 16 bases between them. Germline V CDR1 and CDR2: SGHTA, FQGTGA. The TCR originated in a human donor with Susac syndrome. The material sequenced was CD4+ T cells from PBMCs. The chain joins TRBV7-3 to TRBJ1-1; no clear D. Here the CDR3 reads CASSLNAGSDGEAFF. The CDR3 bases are TGTGCCAGCAGCTTAAACGCCGGATCGGACGGTGAAGCTTTCTTT.